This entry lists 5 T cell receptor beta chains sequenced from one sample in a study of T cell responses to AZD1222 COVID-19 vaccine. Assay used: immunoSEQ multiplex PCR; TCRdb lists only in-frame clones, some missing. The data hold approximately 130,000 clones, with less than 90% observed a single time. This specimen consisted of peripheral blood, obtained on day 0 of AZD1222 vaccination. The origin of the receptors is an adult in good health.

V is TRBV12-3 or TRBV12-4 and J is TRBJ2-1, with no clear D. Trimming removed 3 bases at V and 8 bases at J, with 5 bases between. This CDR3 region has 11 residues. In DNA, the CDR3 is TGTGCCAGCAGTTTGAGGTATGAGCAGTTCTTC. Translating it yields CASSLRYEQFF.

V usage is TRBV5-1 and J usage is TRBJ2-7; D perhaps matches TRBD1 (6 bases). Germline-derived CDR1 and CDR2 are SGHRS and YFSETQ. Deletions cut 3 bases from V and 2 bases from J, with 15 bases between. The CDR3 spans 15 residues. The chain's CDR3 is CASSSGHRDTYEQYF. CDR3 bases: TGCGCCAGCAGCTCCGGGCACCGGGACACCTACGAGCAGTACTTC. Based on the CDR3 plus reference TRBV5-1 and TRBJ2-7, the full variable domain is KAGVTQTPRYLIKTRGQQVTLSCSPISGHRSVSWYQQTPGQGLQFLFEYFSETQRNKGNFPGRFSGRQFSNSRSEMNVSTLELGDSALYLCASSSGHRDTYEQYFGPGTRLTVT.

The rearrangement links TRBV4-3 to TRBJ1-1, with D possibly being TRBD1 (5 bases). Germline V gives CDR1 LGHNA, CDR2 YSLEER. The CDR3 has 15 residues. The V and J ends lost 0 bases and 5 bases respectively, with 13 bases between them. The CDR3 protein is CASSQDSGGLTEAFF. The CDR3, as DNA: TGCGCCAGCAGCCAAGATTCTGGGGGTTTGACTGAAGCTTTCTTT.

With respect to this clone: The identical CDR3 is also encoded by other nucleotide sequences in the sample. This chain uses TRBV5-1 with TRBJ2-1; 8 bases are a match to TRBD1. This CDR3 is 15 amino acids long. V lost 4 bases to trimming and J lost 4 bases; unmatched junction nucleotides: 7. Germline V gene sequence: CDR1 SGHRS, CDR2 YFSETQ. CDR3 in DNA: TGCGCCAGCAGCCTGGGGCAGGGGGCATACAATGAGCAGTTCTTC. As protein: CASSLGQGAYNEQFF.

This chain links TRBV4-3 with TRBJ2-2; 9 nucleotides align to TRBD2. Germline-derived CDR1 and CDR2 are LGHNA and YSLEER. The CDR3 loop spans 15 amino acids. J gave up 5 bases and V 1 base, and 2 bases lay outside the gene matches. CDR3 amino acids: CASSQGLADTGELFF. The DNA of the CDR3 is TGCGCCAGCAGCCAAGGACTAGCGGATACCGGGGAGCTGTTTTTT.